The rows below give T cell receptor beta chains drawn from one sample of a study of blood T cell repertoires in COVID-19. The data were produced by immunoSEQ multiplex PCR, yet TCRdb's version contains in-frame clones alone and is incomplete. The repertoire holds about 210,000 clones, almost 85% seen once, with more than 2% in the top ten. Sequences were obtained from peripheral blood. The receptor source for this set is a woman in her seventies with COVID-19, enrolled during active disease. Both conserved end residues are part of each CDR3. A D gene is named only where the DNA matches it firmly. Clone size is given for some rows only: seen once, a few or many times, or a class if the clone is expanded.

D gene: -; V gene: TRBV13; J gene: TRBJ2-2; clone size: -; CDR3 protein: CASSPRPGELFF; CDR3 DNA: TGTGCCAGCAGCCCCAGGCCCGGGGAGCTGTTTTTT
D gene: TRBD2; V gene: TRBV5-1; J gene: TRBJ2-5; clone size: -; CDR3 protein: CASSSDPGLAGETQYF; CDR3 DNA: TGCGCCAGCAGCAGTGATCCGGGACTAGCGGGTGAGACCCAGTACTTC
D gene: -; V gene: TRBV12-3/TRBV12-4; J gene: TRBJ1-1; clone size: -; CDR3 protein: CASSRGVNTEAFF; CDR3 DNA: TGTGCCAGCAGCCGGGGGGTGAACACTGAAGCTTTCTTT
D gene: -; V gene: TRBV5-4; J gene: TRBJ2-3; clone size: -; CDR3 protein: CASSFGGGADPPGRDTQYF; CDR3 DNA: TGTGCCAGCAGCTTCGGAGGGGGGGCCGATCCACCAGGCCGAGATACGCAGTATTTT
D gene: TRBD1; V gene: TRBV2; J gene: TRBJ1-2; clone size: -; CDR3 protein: CASSATGQGDGYTF; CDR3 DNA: TGTGCCAGCAGCGCGACGGGACAGGGGGATGGCTACACCTTC
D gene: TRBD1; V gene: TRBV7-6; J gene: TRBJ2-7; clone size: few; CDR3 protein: CASSLDARGLAYEQYF; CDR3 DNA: TGTGCCAGCAGCTTAGATGCCAGGGGGCTCGCCTACGAGCAGTACTTC
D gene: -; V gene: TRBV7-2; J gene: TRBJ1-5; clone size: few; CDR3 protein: CASSSLGHHQPQHF; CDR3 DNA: TGTGCCAGCAGCTCCTTGGGGCACCATCAGCCCCAGCATTTT
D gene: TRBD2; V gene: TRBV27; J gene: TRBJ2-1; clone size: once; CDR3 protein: CASSLRGTSGNNEQFF; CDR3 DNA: TGTGCCAGCAGTTTAAGGGGGACTAGCGGAAACAATGAGCAGTTCTTC
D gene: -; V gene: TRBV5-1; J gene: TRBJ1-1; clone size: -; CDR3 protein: CASSINRDGANTEAFF; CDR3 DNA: TGCGCCAGCAGCATTAACAGGGACGGGGCGAACACTGAAGCTTTCTTT
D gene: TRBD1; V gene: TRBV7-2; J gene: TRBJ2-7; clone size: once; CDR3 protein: CASGQGRDEQYF; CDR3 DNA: TGTGCCTCGGGACAGGGCAGGGACGAGCAGTACTTC
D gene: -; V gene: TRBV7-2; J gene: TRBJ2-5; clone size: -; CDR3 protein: CASSLSRVEETQYF; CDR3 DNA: TGTGCCAGCAGCTTAAGTAGAGTCGAAGAGACCCAGTACTTC
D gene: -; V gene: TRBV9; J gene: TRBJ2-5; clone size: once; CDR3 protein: CASSPQGGRGVQETQYF; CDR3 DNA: TGTGCCAGCAGCCCCCAGGGGGGCAGGGGGGTCCAAGAGACCCAGTACTTC
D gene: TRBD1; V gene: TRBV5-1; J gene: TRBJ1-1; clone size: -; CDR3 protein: CASSFDRGMNTEAFF; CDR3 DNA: TGCGCCAGCAGCTTCGACAGGGGGATGAACACTGAAGCTTTCTTT
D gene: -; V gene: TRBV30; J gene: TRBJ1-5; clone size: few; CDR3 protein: CALDRGNQPQHF; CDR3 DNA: TGTGCCCTTGATCGGGGCAATCAGCCCCAGCATTTT
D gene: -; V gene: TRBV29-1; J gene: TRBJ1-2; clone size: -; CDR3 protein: CSVDKGDYGYTF; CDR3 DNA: TGCAGCGTTGATAAAGGGGACTATGGCTACACCTTC
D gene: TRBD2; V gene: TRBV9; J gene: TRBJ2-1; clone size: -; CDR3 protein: CASSGTSGSSYNEQFF; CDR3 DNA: TGTGCCAGCAGCGGGACTAGCGGAAGCTCCTACAATGAGCAGTTCTTC
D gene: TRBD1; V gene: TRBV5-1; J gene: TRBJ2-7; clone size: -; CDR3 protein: CASSLRQGASYEQYF; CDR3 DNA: TGCGCCAGCAGCTTGAGACAGGGGGCATCCTACGAGCAGTACTTC
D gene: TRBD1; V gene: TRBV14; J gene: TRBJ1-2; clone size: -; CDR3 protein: CASSPNRGRLPFNYGYTF; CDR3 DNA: TGTGCCAGCAGCCCCAACAGGGGGCGACTGCCTTTTAACTATGGCTACACCTTC
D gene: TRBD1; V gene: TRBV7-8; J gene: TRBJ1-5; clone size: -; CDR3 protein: CASSRDRGNQPQHF; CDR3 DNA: TGTGCCAGCAGTCGGGACAGGGGCAATCAGCCCCAGCATTTT
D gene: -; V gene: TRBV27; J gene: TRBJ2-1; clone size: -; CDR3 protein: CASSLGLGEQFF; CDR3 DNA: TGTGCCAGCAGTTTAGGACTGGGCGAGCAGTTCTTC
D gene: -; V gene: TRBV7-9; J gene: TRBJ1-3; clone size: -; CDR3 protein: CASTPTTEGNTIYF; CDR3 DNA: TGTGCCAGCACCCCTACAACGGAGGGAAACACCATATATTTT
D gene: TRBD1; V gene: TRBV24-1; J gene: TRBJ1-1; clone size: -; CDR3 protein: CATSDGTGGFTEAFF; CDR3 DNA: TGTGCCACCAGTGACGGGACAGGGGGCTTCACTGAAGCTTTCTTT
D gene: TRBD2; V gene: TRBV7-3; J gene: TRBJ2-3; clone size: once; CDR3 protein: CASSLGLAGVDTQYF; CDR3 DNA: TGTGCCAGCAGCTTGGGACTAGCCGGCGTGGATACGCAGTATTTT
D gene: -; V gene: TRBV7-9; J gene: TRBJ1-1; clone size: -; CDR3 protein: CASSFQGITEAFF; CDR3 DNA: TGTGCCAGCAGCTTCCAGGGTATAACTGAAGCTTTCTTT
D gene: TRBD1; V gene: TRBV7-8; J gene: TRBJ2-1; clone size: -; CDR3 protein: CASSPRTGGSYNEQFF; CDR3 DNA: TGTGCCAGCAGCCCCCGGACAGGGGGGTCCTACAATGAGCAGTTCTTC
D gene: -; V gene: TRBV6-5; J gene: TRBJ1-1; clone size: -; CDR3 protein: CASSPLLGTEAFF; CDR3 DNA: TGTGCCAGCAGTCCCCTGCTCGGGACTGAAGCTTTCTTT
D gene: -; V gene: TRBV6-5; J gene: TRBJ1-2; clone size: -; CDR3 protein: CASSRTGTGGGYTF; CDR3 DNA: TGTGCCAGCAGCCGTACCGGGACCGGGGGGGGCTACACCTTC
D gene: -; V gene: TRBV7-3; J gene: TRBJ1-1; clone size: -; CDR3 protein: CASSLSSGAEAFF; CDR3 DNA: TGTGCCAGCAGCTTAAGCTCCGGAGCTGAAGCTTTCTTT
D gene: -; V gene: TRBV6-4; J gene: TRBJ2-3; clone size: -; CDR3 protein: CASREGQSSDTQYF; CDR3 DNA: TGTGCCAGCAGGGAGGGCCAGTCCTCAGATACGCAGTATTTT
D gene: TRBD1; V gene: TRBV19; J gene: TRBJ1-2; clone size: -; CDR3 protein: CASSATGARGGYTF; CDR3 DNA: TGTGCCAGTAGTGCGACAGGGGCCCGAGGGGGCTACACCTTC
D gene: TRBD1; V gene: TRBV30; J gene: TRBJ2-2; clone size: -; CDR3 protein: CAWRTGGSGELFF; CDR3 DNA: TGTGCCTGGAGGACAGGGGGCTCCGGGGAGCTGTTTTTT
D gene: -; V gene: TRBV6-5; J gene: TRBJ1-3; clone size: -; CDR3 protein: CASTTGVAGNTIYF; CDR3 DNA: TGTGCCAGCACTACGGGGGTGGCTGGAAACACCATATATTTT
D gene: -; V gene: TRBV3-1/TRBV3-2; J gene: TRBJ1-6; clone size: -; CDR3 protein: CASSQETRGEDSPLHF; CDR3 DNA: TGTGCCAGCAGCCAAGAGACCCGAGGGGAGGATTCACCCCTCCACTTT
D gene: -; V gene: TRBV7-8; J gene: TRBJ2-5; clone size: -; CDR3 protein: CASSRGTWSQETQYF; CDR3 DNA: TGTGCCAGCAGCCGAGGTACGTGGAGCCAAGAGACCCAGTACTTC
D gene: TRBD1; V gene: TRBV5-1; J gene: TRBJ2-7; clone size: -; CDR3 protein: CASSPGTGIYEQYF; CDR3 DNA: TGCGCCAGCAGCCCCGGGACAGGGATCTACGAGCAGTACTTC
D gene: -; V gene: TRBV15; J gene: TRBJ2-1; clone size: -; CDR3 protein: CATSRDLGVDEQFF; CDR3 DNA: TGTGCCACCAGCAGAGATTTGGGAGTTGATGAGCAGTTCTTC
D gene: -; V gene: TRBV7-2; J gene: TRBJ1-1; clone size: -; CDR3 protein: CASRQGGGLNTEAFF; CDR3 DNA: TGTGCCAGCAGACAGGGTGGCGGACTGAACACTGAAGCTTTCTTT
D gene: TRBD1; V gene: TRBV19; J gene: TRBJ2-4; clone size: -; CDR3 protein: CASSMPPGQGGSGIQYF; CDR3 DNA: TGTGCCAGTAGTATGCCACCGGGACAGGGGGGATCGGGCATTCAGTACTTC
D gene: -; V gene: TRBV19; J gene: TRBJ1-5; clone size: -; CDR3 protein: CASSIRGRGAQPQHF; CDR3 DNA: TGTGCCAGTAGTATAAGAGGCAGGGGAGCACAGCCCCAGCATTTT
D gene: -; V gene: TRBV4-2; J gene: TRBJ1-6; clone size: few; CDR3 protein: CASSQDLGHYSPLHF; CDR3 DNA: TGTGCCAGCAGCCAAGATTTGGGACACTATTCACCCCTCCACTTT
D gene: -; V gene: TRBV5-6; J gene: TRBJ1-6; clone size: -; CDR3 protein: CASSWAEGDSPLHF; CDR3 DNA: TGTGCCAGCAGCTGGGCCGAAGGGGATTCACCCCTCCACTTT